This TCR beta chain was recovered during a study of cytomegalovirus exposure and HLA in healthy donors. Findings and caveats of the study: Presence/absence analyses assumed roughly uniform sequencing depth across donors, which may not hold. Through in vitro validation, a few CMV-associated chains were shown to be specific for CMV antigens. Later on, analysis showed that most CMV-associated TCR beta chains appeared to be HLA-restricted.

Use of 60 Vbeta and 13 Jbeta primers characterized the PCR. The protocol was immunoSEQ multiplex PCR, while the TCRdb copy is restricted to in-frame clones and leaves out a portion. The data show more than 150,000 clones, roughly 84% seen once. There were likely unrecorded immune exposures, though donors were nominally healthy when sampled. Turning to this clone: Its antigen is not known.

Trimming at V came to 4 bases and at J to 2 bases, leaving 8 bases not matched to a gene. The germline V gene has CDR1 MGHDK and CDR2 SYGVNS. The CDR3 extends over 16 amino acids. This chain links TRBV25-1 with TRBJ2-3; 8 bases are a match to TRBD1. This TCR derives from a girl aged 2-10 years in good health and CMV-seropositive. The sample taken for sequencing was PBMCs. The CDR3 loop is CASSADTGGFTDTQYF. CDR3 coding DNA: TGTGCCAGCAGTGCCGACACAGGGGGATTCACAGATACGCAGTATTTT.